The rows below give T cell receptor beta chains drawn from one sample of a study of post-analysis software for immune sequencing data. A single record per CDR3 protein comes from TCRdb applying MiXCR to the PCR reads. The profile shows more than 500,000 distinct CDR3 sequences, approximately 31% of them singletons. Sequencing was done on a sample of blood. Source of these receptors: a girl younger than 18 with multiple sclerosis. Both conserved end residues are part of each CDR3. Each record gives: J gene, clone size, V gene, D gene, CDR3 DNA, CDR3 protein. A D gene is named only where the DNA matches it firmly. Where a row states a size, it is once, few, many or the class of an expanded clone; other rows omit it.

>TRBJ2-3|-|TRBV5-5|-
TGTGCCAGCAGCTTGGCCCCCGGGTTGGATGGCACAGATACGCAGTATTTT
CASSLAPGLDGTDTQYF
>TRBJ2-3|few|TRBV11-2|-
TGTGCCAGCAGCTTAGTGGTAGATACGCAGTATTTT
CASSLVVDTQYF
>TRBJ2-1|few|TRBV20-1|TRBD2
TGCAGTGCTAGAGATCGGCGGCTAGCGGGGGGGCTATCCTACAATGAGCAGTTCTTC
CSARDRRLAGGLSYNEQFF
>TRBJ1-4|-|TRBV6-1|-
TGTGCCAGCAGTGCGTTTGGCAGGGAGAATGAAAAACTGTTTTTT
CASSAFGRENEKLFF
>TRBJ2-7|-|TRBV9|TRBD1
TGTGCCAGCAGCCCAAGGGACAGGGGCCAGTACGAGCAGTACTTC
CASSPRDRGQYEQYF
>TRBJ1-2|few|TRBV6-1|-
TGTGCCAGCAGTGGCACGCTCGACAGGAGCTATGGCTACACCTTC
CASSGTLDRSYGYTF
>TRBJ1-2|once|TRBV7-2|-
TGTGCCAGCAGCTTAGTTCCGGGGGGGGATGTTGGCTACACCTTC
CASSLVPGGDVGYTF
>TRBJ2-5|-|TRBV11-2|-
TGTGCCAGCAGCGAGACTTACGGAGAGACCCAGTACTTC
CASSETYGETQYF
>TRBJ1-5|-|TRBV7-9|-
TGTGCCAGCAGCCGGATCGGGACATCCGGCCAGCCCCAGCATTTT
CASSRIGTSGQPQHF
>TRBJ1-1|many|TRBV7-6|TRBD1
TGTGCCAGCAGCTTAGAGGCGACAGGGACCCCTGAAGCTTTCTTT
CASSLEATGTPEAFF
>TRBJ2-5|-|TRBV10-3|-
TGTGCCATCAGATTAGACAGGTTTGAGACCCAGTACTTC
CAIRLDRFETQYF
>TRBJ2-7|few|TRBV10-3|-
TGTGCCATCAGTGAGGGATTGGCAGACCAAGGGTACGAGCAGTACTTC
CAISEGLADQGYEQYF
>TRBJ2-1|-|TRBV20-1|-
TGCAGTGCCCACGGAACAGGGGAGGCCTACAATGAGCAGTTCTTC
CSAHGTGEAYNEQFF
>TRBJ1-2|few|TRBV5-1|-
TGCGCCAGCAGCCCTCGGACGGGATATTTTAACTATGGCTACACCTTC
CASSPRTGYFNYGYTF
>TRBJ1-2|few|TRBV25-1|-
TGTGCCGCGGAGGGCGCTGGGGGCTACACCTTC
CAAEGAGGYTF
>TRBJ1-2|few|TRBV20-1|-
TGCAGTGCTAGGGGATGGGTTCCGAACTATGGCTACACCTTC
CSARGWVPNYGYTF
>TRBJ1-2|-|TRBV4-1|-
TGCGCCAGCAGCCAAGTAATCCCAGTTCGGGATGGCTACACCTTC
CASSQVIPVRDGYTF
>TRBJ2-1|-|TRBV7-9|-
TGTGCCAGCAGCCTCGGGGAAGGGTGGGACAATGAGCAGTTCTTC
CASSLGEGWDNEQFF
>TRBJ2-7|-|TRBV27|-
TGTGCCAGCAGTCAATCCGCAGTTTACAATGAGCAGTACTTC
CASSQSAVYNEQYF
>TRBJ1-5|few|TRBV27|-
TGTGCCAGCAGTGCGAGGGGGACCCTAGATCAGCCCCAGCATTTT
CASSARGTLDQPQHF
>TRBJ2-3|-|TRBV5-1|TRBD2
TGCGCCAGCAGCTTGGATCCTAGCGGGGGCACAGATACGCAGTATTTT
CASSLDPSGGTDTQYF
>TRBJ1-2|few|TRBV2|-
TGTGCCAGCAGCCAGGAAACTGAGATGGGTGGCTGCACCTTC
CASSQETEMGGCTF
>TRBJ2-1|-|TRBV6-1|-
TGTGCCAGCAGGGAAAACCTATGGACTTCCTACAATGAGCAGTTCTTC
CASRENLWTSYNEQFF
>TRBJ1-1|few|TRBV5-6|TRBD1
TGTGCCAGCAGCCCCGGGACAGGGGTGCACACTGAAGCTTTCTTT
CASSPGTGVHTEAFF
>TRBJ2-6|many|TRBV5-1|-
TGCGCCAGCAGCTTGGGTCAGGGAGGCGATGGGGCCAACGTCCTGACTTTC
CASSLGQGGDGANVLTF
>TRBJ1-2|-|TRBV3-1|-
TGTGCCAGCAGCCAAGAGAGGAGGGGGAGTGGCTACACCTTC
CASSQERRGSGYTF
>TRBJ2-3|few|TRBV6-4|TRBD2
TGTGCCAGCAGTGCTCTTGGGACTAGCGCCACAGATACGCAGTATTTT
CASSALGTSATDTQYF
>TRBJ2-7|few|TRBV7-2|-
TGTGCCAGCAGCGAATTCCCGGGACTTCGCTACGAGCAGTACTTC
CASSEFPGLRYEQYF
>TRBJ2-1|few|TRBV5-1|TRBD1
TGCGCCAGCAGCTCCCTTAGACAGGGCCACAATGAGCAGTTCTTC
CASSSLRQGHNEQFF
>TRBJ1-5|-|TRBV6-5|-
TGTGCCAGCAGTAGGACAGCAAATCAGCCCCAGCATTTT
CASSRTANQPQHF